This passage covers 13 T cell receptor beta chains from one sample sequenced in a study of T cell repertoires in cytomegalovirus infection. A single record per CDR3 protein comes from TCRdb applying MiXCR to the reads. Counted here are about 740,000 distinct CDR3 sequences, about a third occurring once; the ten biggest clones make up 2.5% to 3%. The sequenced sample was PBMCs. All receptors derive from a human donor in good health (CMV status not recorded). Some clones in this sample may be carry-over from other donors' samples.

As to this clonotype: One end of the junction varies from germline; a read error may be responsible. The V and J genes are TRBV12-3 or TRBV12-4 and TRBJ1-5; a possible D gene is TRBD1 (5 bases). This CDR3 spans 15 amino acids. CDR3 DNA sequence: TGTGACAGCAGACATGGGGGTTATAGCAATCAGCCCCAGCATTTT. It translates to CDSRHGGYSNQPQHF.

This clonotype appeared many times. The chain employs TRBV28 and TRBJ2-7; D call uncertain. Germline values: CDR1 MDHEN, CDR2 SYDVKM. This CDR3 spans 13 amino acids. The V and J ends lost 5 bases and 3 bases respectively, with 11 bases between them. The CDR3 loop reads CASSVRNLYEQYF. The CDR3 region has the DNA TGTGCCAGCAGTGTACGAAACCTCTACGAGCAGTACTTC.

This clonotype has only a few counts. The chain couples TRBV6-1 to TRBJ2-7; D not certain. CDR3 size: 14 residues. Between the trimmed V and J ends, which lost 7 bases and 3 bases, there was a span of 16 bases. Per the germline V gene, CDR1 is MNHNS and CDR2 is SASEGT. CDR3: CASTRTRDGYEQYF. The CDR3 coding sequence is TGTGCCAGCACCCGAACAAGAGACGGCTACGAGCAGTACTTC.

The chain uses TRBV7-3 and TRBJ2-7; D remains ambiguous. Trimming took off 1 base at V and 12 bases at J, with 10 bases between the two ends. Germline CDR1 SGHTA, CDR2 FQGTGA. This CDR3 comprises 11 residues. The CDR3 here is CASSLSADRYF. CDR3 DNA sequence: TGTGCCAGCAGCTTAAGCGCGGACCGGTACTTC.

This clonotype showed up just a few times. CDR3 region: CASSLVGTRDWETQYF. DNA for the CDR3: TGTGCCAGCAGCTTAGTGGGGACTAGGGATTGGGAGACCCAGTACTTC. The rearrangement joins TRBV7-9 to TRBJ2-5; 8 bases line up with TRBD2. This CDR3 is 16 amino acids long. Germline CDR1 SEHNR, CDR2 FQNEAQ (reference sequence). V trimming: 1 base; J trimming: 5 bases; junction bases outside the gene matches: 9. The full variable domain, in which reference TRBV7-9 and TRBJ2-5 provide the parts outside the CDR3, is DTGVSQNPRHKITKRGQNVTFRCDPISEHNRLYWYRQTLGQGPEFLTYFQNEAQLEKSRLLSDRFSAERPKGSFSTLEIQRTEQGDSAMYLCASSLVGTRDWETQYFGPGTRLLVL.

The chain uses TRBV7-6 and TRBJ1-1, with 8 bases lining up with TRBD1. The trim removed 4 bases at V and 3 bases at J, leaving 10 bases unmatched. The CDR3 contains 16 residues. Germline CDR1 SGHVS, CDR2 FNYEAQ. CDR3 nucleotides: TGTGCCAGCAGCTCTCAGGGGGCGAGGGGGGACACTGAAGCTTTCTTT. Residues: CASSSQGARGDTEAFF.

This clonotype came up a few times. The chain joins TRBV6-1 to TRBJ2-7; D uncertain. CDR1 and CDR2 (germline): MNHNS, SASEGT. The germline V and J ends were trimmed by 5 bases and 2 bases, with 19 bases remaining between them. This CDR3 comprises 16 residues. CDR3 in amino acids: CASSKLRAPAPYEQYF. CDR3 sequence (DNA): TGTGCCAGCAGTAAACTCCGGGCCCCAGCCCCCTACGAGCAGTACTTC.

V and J are TRBV10-3 and TRBJ1-2; D is uncertain. The CDR3 loop spans 15 amino acids. V dropped 2 bases and J dropped 2 bases, with 12 bases sitting between them. The germline CDR1 and CDR2 sequences are ENHRY and SYGVKD. In nucleotides, the CDR3 is TGTGCCATCAGTGAGCCGGAACGAGGGAACTATGGCTACACCTTC. Protein sequence: CAISEPERGNYGYTF.

The chain couples TRBV19 to TRBJ2-1; 14 bases are a match to TRBD2. Germline CDR1 LNHDA, CDR2 SQIVND (reference sequence). This CDR3 spans 20 amino acids. Trimming cost V 3 bases and J 0 bases; bases outside gene matches: 10. This CDR3 is CASSMAGTSGRYGSYNEQFF. In DNA form, the CDR3 reads TGTGCCAGTAGTATGGCCGGGACTAGCGGGAGATATGGCTCCTACAATGAGCAGTTCTTC.

With regard to this clonotype: An end of the junction differs from the germline gene, which may be a read error. The chain combines TRBV7-9 with TRBJ1-2; TRBD1 aligns across 7 bases. The V gene's germline CDR1 is SEHNR and CDR2 FQNEAQ (reference sequence). This CDR3 contains 13 residues. The CDR3 nucleotides are TGTGCCAGCAGCCAGGGACAGAGCTATTGCTACACCTTC. Its protein is CASSQGQSYCYTF.

There are a few counts of this clonotype. The chain joins TRBV12-3 or TRBV12-4 to TRBJ2-1, with D tentatively TRBD1 (5 bases). The CDR3 spans 18 residues. V lost 2 bases and J 3 bases, leaving 20 bases between the germline ends. The CDR3 coding sequence is TGTGCCAGCAGTTTAACAGGAGTTGAAATTAAACTCTACAATGAGCAGTTCTTC. Its protein product is CASSLTGVEIKLYNEQFF.

This clonotype occurred many times. The chain has TRBV7-8 and TRBJ1-1, with D possibly being TRBD1 (6 bases). This CDR3 is 13 amino acids long. The germline V gene encodes CDR1 SGHVS and CDR2 FQNEAQ. Trimming pared 5 bases from V and 4 bases from J, leaving 11 bases between. Here the CDR3 DNA reads TGTGCCAGCAGCGAAGGGGGAGTCACTGAAGCTTTCTTT. This translates into CASSEGGVTEAFF.

CDR3 amino acids: CASGRAMNTEAFF. CDR3 DNA sequence: TGTGCCAGCGGGAGGGCCATGAACACTGAAGCTTTCTTT. V and J are TRBV11-2 and TRBJ1-1; no reliable D call. V shed 8 bases and J shed 0 bases, with 10 bases lying between them. The CDR3 has 13 amino acids. Per the germline V gene, CDR1 is SGHAT and CDR2 is FQNNGV.